This T cell receptor beta chain was identified during a study of blood T cell repertoires in COVID-19. Sequencing was performed with immunoSEQ multiplex PCR; in TCRdb, only in-frame clones are kept and a portion is missing. The table lists roughly 70,000 clones, 60% to 75% of them singletons, with 35% in the top ten. This CDR3 spans 13 amino acids. The V gene lost 4 bases and the J gene lost 6 bases, with 12 bases spanning the gap. Germline-derived CDR1 and CDR2 are SEHNR and FQNEAQ (reference sequence). Sequencing input: peripheral blood. The chain is built from TRBV7-9 and TRBJ1-2, with a tentative D call TRBD1 (6 bases). This receptor was identified in a woman between 65 and 79 years old with acute or convalescent COVID-19. CDR3 sequence (DNA): TGTGCCAGCAGCTCCCTAGGACAGAATGGCTACACCTTC. Protein product: CASSSLGQNGYTF.